A single sample is the source of the 5 T cell receptor beta chains below, sequenced in a study of cytomegalovirus exposure and HLA in healthy donors. 60 Vbeta and 13 Jbeta primers were used in PCR. Some clones are missing from TCRdb's copy, which holds only in-frame ones; the method was immunoSEQ multiplex PCR. The sample consists of about 120,000 clones, about 83% of them appearing once. Sequencing used PBMCs. The receptor source for this set is a woman aged 35 to 49 in good health and CMV-seropositive.

The chain carries TRBV6-4 and TRBJ2-1; 12 positions match TRBD2. The CDR3 consists of 14 residues. Germline V gene lookup returns CDR1 MRHNA and CDR2 SNTAGT. V shed 4 bases, J shed 8 bases, and the junction held 3 bases outside the gene matches. The CDR3 nucleotides read TGTGCCAGCAGTGCGACTAGCGGGAGCCATGAGCAGTTCTTC. Translating it yields CASSATSGSHEQFF.

The chain joins TRBV5-1 to TRBJ1-2; TRBD1 is a possible D gene (6 bases). Trimming removed 4 bases from V and 2 bases from J, with 12 bases in between. This CDR3 spans 14 amino acids. CDR1 and CDR2 from the germline V gene are SGHRS and YFSETQ. The CDR3 region is CASSQSGQNYGYTF. For the CDR3, the DNA is TGCGCCAGCAGCCAGTCAGGACAGAACTATGGCTACACCTTC.

This clone has only a few counts. The V gene is TRBV7-8, the J gene TRBJ1-5; 7 nucleotides align to TRBD1. With 5 bases clipped from V and 0 bases from J, the junction kept 10 bases outside the gene matches. The CDR3 is 17 residues long. CDR1 is SGHVS and CDR2 is FQNEAQ in the germline V gene. This CDR3 is CASSPPGTAYSNQPQHF. CDR3 bases: TGTGCCAGCAGCCCGCCCGGGACAGCTTATAGCAATCAGCCCCAGCATTTT.

This chain links TRBV10-3 with TRBJ1-2; 9 positions match TRBD1. V shed 3 bases and J 7 bases; nucleotides not matched to a gene: 6. Germline values: CDR1 ENHRY, CDR2 SYGVKD. The CDR3 loop spans 14 amino acids. In nucleotides, the CDR3 is TGTGCCATCAGTGAAACCGGGACAGGGTCTGGCTACACCTTC. Amino acid sequence: CAISETGTGSGYTF.

The V and J genes are TRBV19 and TRBJ2-7; 8 bases align to TRBD1. The germline V gene has CDR1 LNHDA and CDR2 SQIVND (reference sequence). J was trimmed by 6 bases and V by 4 bases; bases with no gene match: 11. The CDR3 sequence is 15 residues long. The CDR3 nucleotides read TGTGCCAGTAGTACCCCGACAGGGGCCCCCTCCGAGCAGTACTTC. Encoded protein: CASSTPTGAPSEQYF.